One sample yielded the 6 T cell receptor beta chains listed below, sequenced in a study of Ad26.COV2.S vaccination and SARS-CoV-2 variants. The treatment: around 19 received Ad26.COV2.S at low or high dose, single or two shots; 5 received placebo; per-sample allocation not given. Sample collection was performed on day 63 after the first vaccine or placebo injection. Clones were read by immunoSEQ multiplex PCR, and TCRdb kept only the in-frame ones, dropping some. This repertoire shows about 350,000 clones, 88% found once; its top ten account for approximately 5.9%. The source was peripheral blood, collected in a trial of Ad26.COV2.S vaccine versus placebo. The source of these receptors is a person between 18 and 65 years old who received the Ad26.COV2.S COVID-19 vaccine or a placebo.

This clone was counted once. The genes are TRBV7-2 and TRBJ1-5; TRBD1 is a possible D gene (5 bases). This CDR3 contains 15 residues. CDR1 SGHTA and CDR2 FQGNSA come from the germline V gene. Trimming shortened V by 1 base and J by 6 bases, and 13 bases separated the two germline ends. The CDR3 protein is CASSLDLSRGQPQHF. CDR3 bases: TGTGCCAGCAGCTTAGACTTATCGAGGGGTCAGCCCCAGCATTTT. The full variable domain, in which reference TRBV7-2 and TRBJ1-5 provide the parts outside the CDR3, is GAGVSQSPSNKVTEKGKDVELRCDPISGHTALYWYRQSLGQGLEFLIYFQGNSAPDKSGLPSDRFSAERTGGSVSTLTIQRTQQEDSAVYLCASSLDLSRGQPQHFGDGTRLSIL.

The CDR3 nucleotides are TGCGCCAGCAGCGGCGGAGGACGGAACTATGGCTACACCTTC. It specifies CASSGGGRNYGYTF. The chain couples TRBV5-1 to TRBJ1-2; D is uncertain. V was clipped by 4 bases and J by 2 bases, with 12 bases between them. Germline V gene sequence: CDR1 SGHRS, CDR2 YFSETQ. The CDR3 has 14 amino acids.

The chain joins TRBV12-5 to TRBJ1-2; no firm D call. V dropped 6 bases and J dropped 4 bases, with 18 bases sitting between them. The CDR3 is 15 amino acids. Germline CDR1 reads LGHNT; CDR2 reads FRNRAP. This chain's CDR3 is CASGLTGLRGYGYTF. The CDR3 coding sequence is TGTGCTAGTGGACTAACCGGGCTTCGGGGCTATGGCTACACCTTC.

V gene TRBV5-1 combines with J gene TRBJ1-1; TRBD1 is a possible D gene (5 bases). V lost 4 bases to trimming and J lost 0 bases, with 13 bases between them. Germline V gene sequence: CDR1 SGHRS, CDR2 YFSETQ. This CDR3 is built from 15 residues. As DNA, the CDR3 is TGCGCCAGCAGCCGAGAGGAGACAGTGAACACTGAAGCTTTCTTT. Amino acids: CASSREETVNTEAFF.

The V gene is TRBV5-1, the J gene TRBJ1-2; D gene unclear. This CDR3 has 13 amino acids. CDR1 and CDR2 (germline): SGHRS, YFSETQ. V lost 0 bases and J 2 bases, leaving 5 bases between the germline ends. Here the CDR3 reads CASSLDSNYGYTF. DNA of the CDR3: TGCGCCAGCAGCTTGGACAGCAACTATGGCTACACCTTC. The whole variable domain, filled in from reference TRBV5-1 and TRBJ1-2, reads KAGVTQTPRYLIKTRGQQVTLSCSPISGHRSVSWYQQTPGQGLQFLFEYFSETQRNKGNFPGRFSGRQFSNSRSEMNVSTLELGDSALYLCASSLDSNYGYTFGSGTRLTVV.

The chain is built from TRBV28 and TRBJ2-5, with D perhaps TRBD2 (7 bases). This CDR3 is 16 amino acids long. CDR1 and CDR2 (germline): MDHEN, SYDVKM. V was trimmed by 2 bases and J by 5 bases, leaving 18 bases between them. This CDR3 reads CASSLAGGREWETQYF. CDR3 DNA: TGTGCCAGCAGTTTAGCCGGGGGGCGGGAGTGGGAGACCCAGTACTTC.